The next 27 T cell receptor beta chains were all read from a single sample in a study of T cell clonotyping in hematopoietic cell transplantation. Using immunoSEQ multiplex PCR, the repertoire was profiled, and TCRdb retains in-frame clones only, with some absent. Among 7,000 to 8,500 clones listed, about 89% were seen once. The material was PBMCs, obtained 30 days after allogeneic stem cell transplant. Source of these receptors: a female patient aged 45-65 years who had an allogeneic stem cell transplant from an unrelated donor, so the T cells may come from the graft donor. Some clones in this sample may be carry-over from other donors' samples.

This chain connects TRBV6-1 to TRBJ2-7; D is undetermined. V lost 4 bases and J 0 bases, leaving 7 bases between the germline ends. Per the germline V gene, CDR1 is MNHNS and CDR2 is SASEGT. This CDR3 comprises 13 residues. The DNA of the CDR3 is TGTGCCAGCAGTGGAACTCCCTCCTACGAGCAGTACGTC. Translated: CASSGTPSYEQYV.

This chain joins TRBV28 and TRBJ1-2; 12 bases are a match to TRBD1. This CDR3 has 15 residues. Looked up from germline, CDR1 is MDHEN and CDR2 is SYDVKM. Germline trimming cut 3 bases from V and 2 bases from J; bases unmatched to any gene: 1. The CDR3 DNA sequence: TGTGCCAGCAGTTTGGGGACAGGGGGCAACTATGGCTACACCTTC. Amino acid sequence: CASSLGTGGNYGYTF.

The chain carries TRBV7-9 and TRBJ2-7, with TRBD2 matching 8 bases. The CDR3 is 17 residues long. Germline V lookup: CDR1 SEHNR, CDR2 FQNEAQ (reference sequence). The J segment lost 4 bases and the V segment lost 5 bases, leaving 16 bases of the junction unmatched. This CDR3 reads CASSPVGPSGLLYEQYF. Here the CDR3 DNA reads TGTGCCAGCAGCCCGGTGGGACCTAGCGGGCTTCTATACGAGCAGTACTTC.

The J gene is TRBJ2-7, the V gene TRBV9; 10 bases agree with TRBD1. With 1 base clipped from V and 3 bases from J, the junction kept 4 bases outside the gene matches. CDR3 length: 15 amino acids. Germline V gene lookup returns CDR1 SGDLS and CDR2 YYNGEE. The CDR3 DNA reads as TGTGCCAGCAGCGTAAGGGACAGGGGAATCTACGAGCAGTACTTC. Amino acid sequence: CASSVRDRGIYEQYF.

The rearrangement uses TRBV27 and TRBJ1-2, with 7 bases fitting TRBD1. With 5 bases clipped from V and 3 bases from J, the junction kept 12 bases outside the gene matches. The CDR3 is 16 amino acids. Germline V gives CDR1 MNHEY, CDR2 SMNVEV (reference sequence). The CDR3 protein is CASSGSRGAGDYGYTF. In DNA, the CDR3 is TGTGCCAGCAGTGGTTCCAGGGGGGCTGGGGACTATGGCTACACCTTC.

This chain uses TRBV7-3 with TRBJ2-5, with 7 nucleotides matching TRBD1. V shed 3 bases and J 5 bases; nucleotides not matched to a gene: 12. This CDR3 region has 16 residues. CDR1 is SGHTA, CDR2 FQGTGA, per germline. The CDR3 loop is CASSLGQSGPLETQYF. DNA of the CDR3: TGTGCCAGCAGCTTGGGACAGTCGGGCCCCCTGGAGACCCAGTACTTC.

The genes are TRBV7-3 and TRBJ2-1; D may be TRBD1 (5 bases). CDR3 length equals 15 residues. Germline V gene sequence: CDR1 SGHTA, CDR2 FQGTGA. Trimming took off 1 base at V and 7 bases at J, with 14 bases between the two ends. CDR3 loop: CASSLMGKGNNEQFF. The CDR3 bases are TGTGCCAGCAGCTTAATGGGGAAGGGGAATAATGAGCAGTTCTTC.

The chain employs TRBV6-5 and TRBJ1-6; 7 bases agree with TRBD1. With V trimmed by 5 bases and J by 9 bases, 7 bases remained unmatched. This CDR3 spans 14 amino acids. Germline-derived CDR1 and CDR2 are MNHEY and SVGAGI. This CDR3 is CASSDRVEISPLHF. CDR3 coding DNA: TGTGCCAGCAGTGACAGGGTGGAGATTTCACCCCTCCACTTT.

The chain employs TRBV30 and TRBJ1-4; tentative D call: TRBD1 (6 bases). The CDR3 consists of 18 residues. V was pared by 3 bases and J by 7 bases, with 27 bases between. CDR1 is GTSNPN and CDR2 is SVGIG in the germline V gene (reference sequence). CDR3 region: CAWRLFTGYGAGGEKLFF. The CDR3 DNA sequence: TGTGCCTGGAGATTATTTACAGGGTATGGAGCAGGAGGTGAAAAACTGTTTTTT. Drawing the rest from reference TRBV30 and TRBJ1-4, the complete variable domain is SQTIHQWPATLVQPVGSPLSLECTVEGTSNPNLYWYRQAAGRGLQLLFYSVGIGQISSEVPQNLSASRPQDRQFILSSKKLLLSDSGFYLCAWRLFTGYGAGGEKLFFGSGTQLSVL.

The rearrangement joins TRBV5-4 to TRBJ1-4, with D uncertain. Trimming cost V 0 bases and J 6 bases, with 6 bases left between them. Germline CDR1 is SGHNT and CDR2 is YYREEE (reference sequence). The CDR3 is 13 amino acids. For the CDR3, the DNA is TGTGCCAGCAGCTTGGGAAGAGATGAAAAACTGTTTTTT. It is translated as CASSLGRDEKLFF.

This clone has just one count. The genes are TRBV5-4 and TRBJ2-3; TRBD2 agrees at 13 bases. Germline values: CDR1 SGHNT, CDR2 YYREEE (reference sequence). V was clipped by 4 bases and J by 5 bases; unmatched bases: 7. This CDR3 has 16 residues. DNA for the CDR3: TGTGCCAGCAGCCGTACTAGCGGGGGGGCGGGAGATACGCAGTATTTT. Protein: CASSRTSGGAGDTQYF.

The chain couples TRBV11-2 to TRBJ1-1; D is uncertain. Germline loops: CDR1 SGHAT, CDR2 FQNNGV. The CDR3 extends over 15 amino acids. With 1 base removed from V and 3 bases from J, the gap between germline ends came to 12 bases. The CDR3 reads CASSLGPVGYTEAFF. As DNA, the CDR3 is TGTGCCAGCAGCTTAGGACCGGTTGGATACACTGAAGCTTTCTTT.

The chain joins TRBV28 to TRBJ1-6; TRBD1 aligns across 8 bases. Germline lookup yields CDR1 MDHEN and CDR2 SYDVKM. The CDR3 loop spans 18 amino acids. V was clipped by 5 bases and J by 0 bases; unmatched bases: 9. In DNA, the CDR3 is TGTGCCAGCAGTACAGCCTCGGACAGGGTCTCCTATAATTCACCCCTCCACTTT. This codes for CASSTASDRVSYNSPLHF.

The chain couples TRBV7-9 to TRBJ1-3; D remains unclear. CDR3 size: 15 residues. V lost 5 bases to trimming and J lost 2 bases, with 13 bases between them. Germline CDR1 reads SEHNR; CDR2 reads FQNEAQ (reference sequence). DNA of the CDR3: TGTGCCAGCAGCGCCGAAGACACGGCTGGAAACACCATATATTTT. It codes for CASSAEDTAGNTIYF.

The chain employs TRBV7-2 and TRBJ1-2; no clear D. There are 13 residues in the CDR3. Germline V gene lookup returns CDR1 SGHTA and CDR2 FQGNSA. Deletions cut 5 bases from V and 3 bases from J, with 10 bases between. CDR3 sequence reads: CASSPRRDYGYTF. CDR3 bases: TGTGCCAGCAGCCCCCGCCGAGACTATGGCTACACCTTC.

The chain recombines TRBV6-5 with TRBJ1-2, with a tentative D call TRBD1 (6 bases). Germline V gene sequence: CDR1 MNHEY, CDR2 SVGAGI. This CDR3 region has 14 residues. V shed 4 bases and J shed 4 bases, with 13 bases lying between them. The CDR3 nucleotides are TGTGCCAGCAGTTCCCGGGGGCAGATCTATGGCTACACCTTC. It is translated as CASSSRGQIYGYTF.

This chain connects TRBV10-1 to TRBJ1-6, with no clear D. The V end was cut by 6 bases, the J end by 11 bases, with 11 bases between. The germline CDR1 and CDR2 sequences are WNHNN and SYGVQD (reference sequence). This CDR3 region has 12 residues. The CDR3 region has the DNA TGCGCCAGCAGCCCGAGCAGGCCACCCCTCCACTTT. The encoded protein is CASSPSRPPLHF.

By proportion, this clone is large (0.1 to 1%). The V call is TRBV4-1, the J call TRBJ1-1; D gene unclear. V shed 7 bases and J shed 1 base, with 16 bases lying between them. Germline V gene sequence: CDR1 MGHRA, CDR2 YSYEKL. This CDR3 spans 15 amino acids. CDR3 in amino acids: CASTRGPEQNTEAFF. CDR3 nucleotide sequence: TGCGCCAGCACCCGAGGACCGGAGCAGAACACTGAAGCTTTCTTT.

This clone showed up just a few times. The chain couples TRBV6-5 to TRBJ2-1, with D perhaps being TRBD1 or TRBD2 (5 bases each). Germline V CDR1 and CDR2: MNHEY, SVGAGI. V lost 2 bases and J 7 bases, leaving 12 bases between the germline ends. This CDR3 spans 14 amino acids. CDR3 bases: TGTGCCAGCAGTTACGGGGGACCAACAAATGAGCAGTTCTTC. It yields the protein CASSYGGPTNEQFF.

The rearrangement joins TRBV4-1 to TRBJ2-5; D is ambiguous. CDR1 and CDR2 from the germline V gene are MGHRA and YSYEKL. This CDR3 comprises 16 residues. V dropped 1 base and J dropped 1 base, with 13 bases sitting between them. The CDR3 loop reads CASSQALEVVQETQYF. DNA of the CDR3: TGCGCCAGCAGCCAAGCCTTAGAGGTAGTCCAAGAGACCCAGTACTTC.

The chain couples TRBV29-1 to TRBJ2-4; 14 nucleotides align to TRBD2. This CDR3 spans 16 amino acids. Losses at the gene ends were 7 bases for V and 2 bases for J; bases not matched to a gene: 7. Germline CDR1 SQVTM, CDR2 ANQGSEA. CDR3 protein: CSAEGLAGVPKNIQYF. The CDR3 bases are TGCAGCGCCGAGGGACTAGCGGGAGTGCCCAAAAACATTCAGTACTTC.

The chain uses TRBV7-2 and TRBJ2-7, with TRBD2 matching 8 bases. The CDR3 is 16 amino acids. Germline loops: CDR1 SGHTA, CDR2 FQGNSA. Losses at the gene ends were 0 bases for V and 2 bases for J; bases not matched to a gene: 6. CDR3 bases: TGTGCCAGCAGCTTAGCTGGAGCGGGGGCTCCCTACGAGCAGTACTTC. Protein sequence: CASSLAGAGAPYEQYF.

The chain is built from TRBV5-8 and TRBJ2-2; possible D gene TRBD2, 6 bases. The CDR3 is 15 amino acids. The V gene lost 0 bases and the J gene lost 3 bases, with 9 bases spanning the gap. Germline assignment: CDR1 SGHTS and CDR2 YDEGEE. CDR3 DNA: TGTGCCAGCAGCTTGGGGCTAGCGTACACCGGGGAGCTGTTTTTT. Encoded protein: CASSLGLAYTGELFF.

This chain joins TRBV6-5 and TRBJ2-1, with 7 nucleotides matching TRBD2. The germline V gene encodes CDR1 MNHEY and CDR2 SVGAGI. This CDR3 comprises 14 residues. J lost 7 bases, V lost 2 bases, and 5 bases had no gene match. Here the CDR3 reads CASSYQRLANEQFF. CDR3 coding DNA: TGTGCCAGCAGTTACCAGCGACTAGCTAATGAGCAGTTCTTC.

The V call is TRBV6-6, the J call TRBJ1-2; TRBD1 might be the D (5 bases). The CDR3 is 11 residues long. The ends were cut back, 6 bases at V and 8 bases at J, with 10 bases in the middle. The germline CDR1 and CDR2 sequences are MNHNY and SVGAGI (reference sequence). In nucleotides, the CDR3 is TGTGCCAGCAGCGAGGGGTACGGCTACACCTTC. Encoded protein: CASSEGYGYTF.

V and J are TRBV20-1 and TRBJ2-1, with D perhaps matching TRBD2 (5 bases). Looked up from germline, CDR1 is DFQATT and CDR2 is SNEGSKA (reference sequence). The CDR3 loop spans 11 amino acids. Trimming removed 3 bases at V and 9 bases at J, with 9 bases between. DNA of the CDR3: TGCAGTGCTAGTTCGGGGAGTGAGCAGTTCTTC. It codes for CSASSGSEQFF.

The chain joins TRBV6-5 to TRBJ1-1, with D uncertain. The CDR3 has 14 residues. Germline lookup yields CDR1 MNHEY and CDR2 SVGAGI. Trimming removed 11 bases at V and 6 bases at J, with 22 bases between. The CDR3 DNA reads as TGTGCCTCCTCACCAACAGTAACTCCCGCTGAAGCTTTCTTT. Translation: CASSPTVTPAEAFF.